The clone carrying this T cell receptor beta chain was observed a handful of times. This sample is part of a study of T cell repertoires in cytomegalovirus infection. Study-wide background: Public signatures in TCR beta pointed to CMV infection and matching HLA type.

The germline CDR1 and CDR2 sequences are MNHEY and SVGEGT. CDR3 length: 13 residues. The V gene lost 0 bases and the J gene lost 5 bases, with 7 bases spanning the gap. TCRdb itself ran the reads through MiXCR, one entry per CDR3 protein. The sample holds approximately 500,000 distinct CDR3 sequences; about a quarter are singletons and the top ten take around 13%. This clonotype originated in a human donor in good health (CMV status not recorded). Some clones in this sample may be carry-over from other donors' samples. Sequencing input: PBMCs. V and J are TRBV6-2 or TRBV6-3 and TRBJ1-1; a weak D match, TRBD1 (5 bases). Written as DNA, the CDR3 is TGTGCCAGCAGTTACTCAGGGGTAACTGAAGCTTTCTTT. The encoded protein is CASSYSGVTEAFF.